These 7 T cell receptor beta chains were all obtained from the same sample, sequenced in a study of CD8 T cells in ankylosing spondylitis. TCRdb called the 5' RACE reads again in MiXCR, with one record for every CDR3 protein. The table shows approximately 150,000 distinct CDR3 sequences, with around a third occurring only once. The material sequenced was synovial fluid, either unsorted or a sorted T cell fraction (not recorded which). Receptors were obtained from a male donor with ankylosing spondylitis.

The sample holds many counts of this clonotype. The V and J genes are TRBV12-3 or TRBV12-4 and TRBJ1-2; no reliable D call. Trimming shortened V by 4 bases and J by 8 bases, and 8 bases separated the two germline ends. The CDR3 contains 11 residues. The CDR3 DNA reads TGTGCCAGCAGTTCTACAAGGGGCTACACCTTC. Encoded protein: CASSSTRGYTF.

The chain uses TRBV9 and TRBJ2-5; D may be TRBD1 (5 bases). This CDR3 has 13 residues. V lost 5 bases and J 1 base, leaving 9 bases between the germline ends. Germline V CDR1 and CDR2: SGDLS, YYNGEE. Written as DNA, the CDR3 is TGTGCCAGCAGTTGGGGCAGCCAAGAGACCCAGTACTTC. It is translated as CASSWGSQETQYF.

This clonotype was detected once. The genes are TRBV6-1 and TRBJ1-3, with 10 bases aligning to TRBD1. The V gene's germline CDR1 is MNHNS and CDR2 SASEGT. This CDR3 is 14 amino acids long. V was pared by 7 bases and J by 8 bases, with 8 bases of the junction left unmatched. The CDR3: CASTEGQGRDTIYF. CDR3 sequence (DNA): TGTGCCAGCACTGAGGGACAGGGGAGGGACACCATATATTTT.

This clonotype was observed a single time. V is TRBV6-5 and J is TRBJ2-7; 9 nucleotides align to TRBD1. Germline loops: CDR1 MNHEY, CDR2 SVGAGI. J was trimmed by 7 bases and V by 5 bases; bases with no gene match: 9. The CDR3 runs 14 residues. CDR3 coding DNA: TGTGCCAGCAGTACTGGGACAGGGTCTAGGGAGCAGTACTTC. Protein product: CASSTGTGSREQYF.

This rearrangement joins TRBV10-2 to TRBJ1-5; D is ambiguous. The CDR3 contains 13 residues. Germline V gives CDR1 WSHSY, CDR2 SAAADI. V lost 6 bases and J lost 6, with 12 bases in between. The CDR3 coding sequence is TGCGCCAGCAGGGAAGGGATGGGTCAGCCCCAGCATTTT. Translating it yields CASREGMGQPQHF.

In its sample, this clonotype was seen a few times. V and J are TRBV5-1 and TRBJ2-7; TRBD2 matches 12 bases. Germline CDR1 reads SGHRS; CDR2 reads YFSETQ. V lost 4 bases, J lost 7 bases, and 12 bases stayed unmatched. The CDR3 sequence is 16 residues long. The CDR3 bases are TGCGCCAGCAGCCGCACTCCAACTAGCGGGGGGATTGAGCAGTACTTC. As protein: CASSRTPTSGGIEQYF.

This clonotype was detected only a few times. CDR3 sequence reads: CASSQEGRSRIQETQYF. The CDR3 DNA is TGCGCCAGCAGCCAAGAAGGCCGGTCTAGGATACAAGAGACCCAGTACTTC. The chain uses TRBV4-1 and TRBJ2-5; D unresolved. Looked up from germline, CDR1 is MGHRA and CDR2 is YSYEKL. The CDR3 is 17 residues long. The V gene lost 0 bases and the J gene lost 2 bases, with 16 bases spanning the gap.